Given below is one T cell receptor (beta chain) in context. A read error likely explains this, since a far larger clone differs by one base. This entry belongs to a study of molecular identifiers for immune sequencing clone quantification. The V gene's germline CDR1 is SGHNT and CDR2 YYREEE (reference sequence). This CDR3 is 12 amino acids long. TCRdb re-derived calls from the PCR reads in MiXCR, one entry per CDR3 protein. The data contain about 510,000 distinct CDR3 sequences, less than 30% of them singletons. The sequencing sample was made of naive CD8+ T cells from blood, with Jurkat cell RNA spiked in. The subset: FACS-sorted CD8+CD4-CCR7+CD45RA+ naive T cells. The chain is built from TRBV5-4 and TRBJ2-3, with D unresolved. The sequence derives from a human donor in good health. Some libraries in this study had Jurkat cell RNA spiked in. CDR3 coding DNA: TGTGCCAGCAGCTCTATCACAGATACGCACTATTTT. This encodes CASSSITDTHYF.